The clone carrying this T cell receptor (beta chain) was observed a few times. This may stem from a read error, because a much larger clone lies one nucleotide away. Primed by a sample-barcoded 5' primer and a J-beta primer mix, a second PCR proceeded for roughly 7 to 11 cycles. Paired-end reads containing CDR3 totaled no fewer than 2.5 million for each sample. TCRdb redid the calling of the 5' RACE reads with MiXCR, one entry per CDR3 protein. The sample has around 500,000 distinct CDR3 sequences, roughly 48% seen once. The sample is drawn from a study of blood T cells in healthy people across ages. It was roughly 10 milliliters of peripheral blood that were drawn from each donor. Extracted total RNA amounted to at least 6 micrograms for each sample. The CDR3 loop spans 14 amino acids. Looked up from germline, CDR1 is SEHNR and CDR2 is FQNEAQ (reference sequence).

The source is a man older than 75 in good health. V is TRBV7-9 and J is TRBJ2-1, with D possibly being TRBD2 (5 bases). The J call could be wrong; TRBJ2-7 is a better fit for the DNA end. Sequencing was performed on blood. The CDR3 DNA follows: TGTGCCAGCAGCTTACAGGACTCCTACAATGAGCAGTACTTC. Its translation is CASSLQDSYNEQYF.